The subject of this entry is one TCR beta chain. Its antigen is still unknown. The read comes to an end 3 residues before the CDR3 does, leaving the germline J gene to fill in the end. This specimen comes from a study of T cells in women clearing cervical HPV infection. Study details: Control women cleared a single incident HPV16 infection within 12 months.

Study results and caveats: CIN3+ cases had significantly higher TCR repertoire richness than controls, but evenness did not differ. TRBV6-7 abundance was lower in cases than controls (about 0.099% versus 0.16%).

Only in-frame clones appear in the TCRdb table, and some are missing; sequencing was by immunoSEQ multiplex PCR. This sample's clone table lists tens of thousands of clones. CDR1 is GTSNPN and CDR2 is SVGIG in the germline V gene (reference sequence). This CDR3 comprises 13 residues. Trimming at V came to 2 bases and at J to 7 bases, leaving 5 bases not matched to a gene. The genes are TRBV30 and TRBJ1-2; TRBD1 aligns across 9 bases. The sample taken for sequencing was blood buffy coat. This sequence originates from a woman between 18 and 70 years old with a cervical HPV16 infection that either progressed to CIN3+ or cleared (not recorded which). CDR3 residues: CAWSLGQGFGYTF. The covered CDR3 bases are TGTGCCTGGAGTCTGGGACAGGGTTTTGGC.